Listed below are T cell receptor beta chains from one sample, sequenced in a study of CD8 T cells in Susac syndrome. TCRdb redid the calling of the immunoSEQ multiplex PCR reads with MiXCR, one entry per CDR3 protein. The data show 250,000 to 300,000 distinct CDR3 sequences, with around 83% seen just once and around 0.12% held by the top ten. The sequenced sample consisted of CD8+ T cells from PBMCs. The receptors shown here come from a human donor with multiple sclerosis. The CDR3 runs from the conserved cysteine through the conserved F or W. The D gene is left open where the match is weak.

v_gene	d_gene	j_gene	CDR3aa	CDR3nt
TRBV7-2	TRBD1	TRBJ2-1	CASSPTGVNEQFF	TGTGCCAGCAGCCCCACAGGGGTGAATGAGCAGTTCTTC
TRBV9	-	TRBJ2-2	CASSVLSRMNTGELFF	TGTGCCAGCAGCGTTCTTTCGCGGATGAACACCGGGGAGCTGTTTTTT
TRBV29-1	-	TRBJ1-1	CSVQEGSGLEAFF	TGCAGCGTCCAGGAGGGGTCGGGGCTTGAAGCTTTCTTT
TRBV15	-	TRBJ2-3	CATSRGREKNTDTQYF	TGTGCCACCAGCAGAGGGAGGGAAAAGAACACAGATACGCAGTATTTT
TRBV29-1	-	TRBJ2-7	CSAVPRTVSYEQCF	TGCAGCGCTGTCCCCCGGACAGTTTCATACGAGCAGTGCTTC
TRBV6-2/TRBV6-3	TRBD1	TRBJ2-2	CASSYLTGGPFTGELFF	TGTGCCAGCAGTTACTTAACAGGGGGTCCGTTCACCGGGGAGCTGTTTTTT
TRBV28	-	TRBJ1-5	CASSLYLGRTSNQPQHF	TGTGCCAGCAGTTTGTACCTCGGGCGGACCAGCAATCAGCCCCAGCATTTT
TRBV7-3	-	TRBJ2-7	CASSLNMGREQYF	TGTGCCAGCAGCCTTAATATGGGGCGCGAGCAGTACTTC
TRBV28	-	TRBJ1-1	CAGIGEGQSTEAFF	TGTGCCGGCATTGGGGAGGGCCAGAGCACTGAAGCCTTCTTT
TRBV27	-	TRBJ2-7	CASSFSAAFTYYEQYF	TGTGCCAGCAGTTTTAGTGCGGCCTTTACCTACTACGAGCAGTACTTC
TRBV28	TRBD1	TRBJ2-7	CASSPRDRDSEQYF	TGTGCCAGCAGCCCCCGGGACAGGGATAGCGAGCAGTACTTC